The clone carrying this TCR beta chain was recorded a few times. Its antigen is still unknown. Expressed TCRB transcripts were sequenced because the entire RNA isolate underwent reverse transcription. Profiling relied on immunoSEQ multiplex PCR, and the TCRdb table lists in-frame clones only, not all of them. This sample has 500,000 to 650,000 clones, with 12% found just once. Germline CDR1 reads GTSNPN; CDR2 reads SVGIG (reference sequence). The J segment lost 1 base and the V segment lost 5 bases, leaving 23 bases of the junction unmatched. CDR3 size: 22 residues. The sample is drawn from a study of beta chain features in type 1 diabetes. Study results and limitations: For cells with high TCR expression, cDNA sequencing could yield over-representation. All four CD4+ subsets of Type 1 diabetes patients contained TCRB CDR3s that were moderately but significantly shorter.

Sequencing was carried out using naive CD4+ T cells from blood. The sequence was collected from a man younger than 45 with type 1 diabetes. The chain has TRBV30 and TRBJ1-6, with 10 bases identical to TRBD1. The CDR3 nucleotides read TGTGCCTGGGAAAAGTGGGCCCTGACAGGGGGCGCATTTCGTTCCTATAATTCACCCCTCCACTTT. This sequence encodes CAWEKWALTGGAFRSYNSPLHF.